This T cell receptor beta chain emerged from a study of T cell clones after liver transplantation. Study-level background: As an antigen-independent comparator, third-party-reactive TCRbeta sequences came from pre-transplant mixed lymphocyte reactions.

TCRdb keeps only in-frame clones here, not all; method: immunoSEQ multiplex PCR. The table includes around 15,000 clones, around 82% detected once. The CDR3 spans 15 residues. Trimming shortened V by 3 bases and J by 0 bases, and 11 bases separated the two germline ends. From germline, CDR1 is SGHVS and CDR2 FQNEAQ. The chain recombines TRBV7-8 with TRBJ1-1; tentatively, D is TRBD1 (5 bases). The receptor was derived from a human patient who received a liver transplant. The graft donor may be the source of some T cells. The sequences come from CD8+ T cells from blood, collected approximately 43 months after liver transplant. The CDR3 reads CASSFQTEMNTEAFF. CDR3 DNA sequence: TGTGCCAGCAGCTTCCAGACAGAGATGAACACTGAAGCTTTCTTT.